The rows below give T cell receptor beta chains drawn from one sample of a study of T cell repertoires in cytomegalovirus infection. TCRdb redid the calling of the reads with MiXCR, one entry per CDR3 protein. Among about 130,000 distinct CDR3 sequences listed, roughly 25% were seen once. Antigens of these TCRs are unknown. Sequencing was carried out using PBMCs, sequenced either directly or after in vitro stimulation (not recorded which). The source of these receptors is a human donor in good health (CMV status not recorded). Some clones in this sample may be carry-over from other donors' samples. CDR3s include the opening cysteine and the closing phenylalanine or tryptophan. The order of the fields is CDR3 protein, CDR3 DNA, D gene, J gene, clone size, V gene. A D gene is named only where the DNA matches it firmly. Not all rows give a size; the values are once, few, many and, for expanded clones, a class.

CDR3aa: CSVDQEPGSYNEQFF; CDR3nt: TGCAGCGTTGACCAGGAGCCTGGCTCCTACAATGAGCAGTTCTTC; d_gene: .; j_gene: TRBJ2-1; abundance: few; v_gene: TRBV29-1
CDR3aa: CASSFNRGPDTEAFF; CDR3nt: TGTGCCAGCAGTTTCAACAGGGGGCCCGACACTGAAGCTTTCTTT; d_gene: TRBD1; j_gene: TRBJ1-1; abundance: many; v_gene: TRBV6-1
CDR3aa: CASSSLLEYYGYTF; CDR3nt: TGTGCCAGCAGCTCCCTATTGGAGTACTATGGCTACACCTTC; d_gene: .; j_gene: TRBJ1-2; abundance: few; v_gene: TRBV7-9
CDR3aa: CASSLEVYTDTQYF; CDR3nt: TGTGCCAGCAGCTTAGAGGTTTACACAGATACGCAGTATTTT; d_gene: .; j_gene: TRBJ2-3; abundance: many; v_gene: TRBV7-2
CDR3aa: CASSQSREAFF; CDR3nt: TGTGCCAGCAGCCAGAGCAGAGAAGCTTTCTTT; d_gene: .; j_gene: TRBJ1-1; abundance: many; v_gene: TRBV7-2
CDR3aa: CASSLDRALGNEQFF; CDR3nt: TGTGCCAGCAGCTTAGACAGGGCACTCGGCAATGAGCAGTTCTTC; d_gene: .; j_gene: TRBJ2-1; abundance: many; v_gene: TRBV7-9
CDR3aa: CASSIGVGIRVTEAFF; CDR3nt: TGTGCCAGTAGTATCGGTGTAGGGATTCGGGTTACTGAAGCTTTCTTT; d_gene: .; j_gene: TRBJ1-1; abundance: many; v_gene: TRBV19
CDR3aa: CASSLAGGSNEQFF; CDR3nt: TGTGCCAGCAGCTTAGCGGGAGGCTCCAATGAGCAGTTCTTC; d_gene: .; j_gene: TRBJ2-1; abundance: many; v_gene: TRBV7-2
CDR3aa: CASSYRDREVNEQFF; CDR3nt: TGTGCCAGCAGCTACCGGGACAGGGAGGTCAATGAGCAGTTCTTC; d_gene: TRBD1; j_gene: TRBJ2-1; abundance: few; v_gene: TRBV2
CDR3aa: CASSYLTSGRPGELFF; CDR3nt: TGTGCCAGCAGTTACCTGACTAGCGGGAGACCCGGGGAGCTGTTTTTT; d_gene: TRBD2; j_gene: TRBJ2-2; abundance: .; v_gene: TRBV6-5
CDR3aa: CASSPSGNSGDTQYF; CDR3nt: TGTGCCAGCAGCCCTAGCGGGAACTCCGGAGATACGCAGTATTTT; d_gene: TRBD2; j_gene: TRBJ2-3; abundance: .; v_gene: TRBV7-9
CDR3aa: CTVGGLSNQPQHF; CDR3nt: TGTACAGTCGGCGGCCTAAGCAATCAGCCCCAGCATTTT; d_gene: .; j_gene: TRBJ1-5; abundance: .; v_gene: TRBV28
CDR3aa: CASSRGTGGQPQHF; CDR3nt: TGTGCCAGCAGCAGGGGGACAGGGGGTCAGCCCCAGCATTTT; d_gene: TRBD1; j_gene: TRBJ1-5; abundance: many; v_gene: TRBV7-2
CDR3aa: CASSLAGGIGYTF; CDR3nt: TGTGCCAGCAGCTTAGCGGGGGGAATTGGCTACACCTTC; d_gene: .; j_gene: TRBJ1-2; abundance: .; v_gene: TRBV7-2
CDR3aa: CASSQDSGAGANVLTF; CDR3nt: TGCGCCAGCAGCCAAGATTCAGGGGCTGGGGCCAACGTCCTGACTTTC; d_gene: .; j_gene: TRBJ2-6; abundance: few; v_gene: TRBV4-3
CDR3aa: CASSSHTGDYGYTF; CDR3nt: TGTGCCAGCAGTTCGCATACAGGGGACTATGGCTACACCTTC; d_gene: TRBD1; j_gene: TRBJ1-2; abundance: few; v_gene: TRBV6-5
CDR3aa: CASTQGTNTGELFF; CDR3nt: TGTGCCAGTACGCAGGGGACGAACACCGGGGAGCTGTTTTTT; d_gene: .; j_gene: TRBJ2-2; abundance: few; v_gene: TRBV19
CDR3aa: CASSFTGTSGQETQYF; CDR3nt: TGTGCCAGCAGCTTCACCGGGACTAGCGGACAAGAGACCCAGTACTTC; d_gene: TRBD2; j_gene: TRBJ2-5; abundance: few; v_gene: TRBV7-6
CDR3aa: CASSSDLADPQETQYF; CDR3nt: TGTGCCAGCAGCTCGGATTTAGCGGATCCACAAGAGACCCAGTACTTC; d_gene: .; j_gene: TRBJ2-5; abundance: few; v_gene: TRBV7-6
CDR3aa: CASSLGSRTTYEQYF; CDR3nt: TGTGCCAGCAGCTTAGGTAGCAGGACTACCTACGAGCAGTACTTC; d_gene: .; j_gene: TRBJ2-7; abundance: many; v_gene: TRBV7-2
CDR3aa: CASSFGTSGINEQFF; CDR3nt: TGTGCCAGCAGCTTTGGGACTAGCGGGATCAATGAGCAGTTCTTC; d_gene: TRBD2; j_gene: TRBJ2-1; abundance: .; v_gene: TRBV7-3
CDR3aa: CASSIGTNEQYF; CDR3nt: TGTGCCAGTAGTATAGGGACCAACGAGCAGTACTTC; d_gene: .; j_gene: TRBJ2-7; abundance: .; v_gene: TRBV19
CDR3aa: CASSPVPARGELFF; CDR3nt: TGTGCCAGCAGCCCCGTCCCCGCTCGCGGGGAGCTGTTTTTT; d_gene: .; j_gene: TRBJ2-2; abundance: many; v_gene: TRBV7-2
CDR3aa: CASSASSGRTDTQYF; CDR3nt: TGTGCCAGCAGTGCGTCTAGCGGGAGGACAGATACGCAGTATTTT; d_gene: TRBD2; j_gene: TRBJ2-3; abundance: many; v_gene: TRBV6-4
CDR3aa: CALGRVGYEQYF; CDR3nt: TGTGCCTTAGGTCGGGTTGGCTACGAGCAGTACTTC; d_gene: .; j_gene: TRBJ2-7; abundance: .; v_gene: TRBV7-4
CDR3aa: CASRIQWNTEAFF; CDR3nt: TGTGCCAGCAGGATCCAGTGGAACACTGAAGCTTTCTTT; d_gene: .; j_gene: TRBJ1-1; abundance: .; v_gene: TRBV6-1
CDR3aa: CASSSTDRGSNQPQHF; CDR3nt: TGTGCCAGCAGCTCCACAGACAGGGGGAGCAATCAGCCCCAGCATTTT; d_gene: TRBD1; j_gene: TRBJ1-5; abundance: many; v_gene: TRBV7-9
CDR3aa: CATQGTQETQYF; CDR3nt: TGTGCCACCCAGGGAACCCAAGAGACCCAGTACTTC; d_gene: .; j_gene: TRBJ2-5; abundance: once; v_gene: TRBV28
CDR3aa: CASSQSPGLAVAYEQYF; CDR3nt: TGCGCCAGCAGCCAATCTCCGGGACTAGCGGTTGCCTACGAGCAGTACTTC; d_gene: TRBD2; j_gene: TRBJ2-7; abundance: many; v_gene: TRBV4-1
CDR3aa: CSARARTGPYGYTF; CDR3nt: TGCAGTGCTAGGGCACGAACAGGGCCCTATGGCTACACCTTC; d_gene: .; j_gene: TRBJ1-2; abundance: .; v_gene: TRBV20-1
CDR3aa: CASSIDPSGTYNEQFF; CDR3nt: TGTGCCAGTAGTATAGACCCCAGCGGGACCTACAATGAGCAGTTCTTC; d_gene: TRBD2; j_gene: TRBJ2-1; abundance: few; v_gene: TRBV19
CDR3aa: CASSRGQGLPDTQYF; CDR3nt: TGTGCCAGCAGCCGGGGACAGGGGCTCCCAGATACGCAGTATTTT; d_gene: TRBD1; j_gene: TRBJ2-3; abundance: many; v_gene: TRBV7-2
CDR3aa: CASSQVDRVNPEAFF; CDR3nt: TGCGCCAGCAGCCAAGTTGATCGGGTTAACCCTGAAGCTTTCTTT; d_gene: .; j_gene: TRBJ1-1; abundance: few; v_gene: TRBV4-3
CDR3aa: CASSPSGTAYNEQFF; CDR3nt: TGTGCCAGCAGTCCCAGCGGGACCGCCTACAATGAGCAGTTCTTC; d_gene: TRBD2; j_gene: TRBJ2-1; abundance: few; v_gene: TRBV12-3/TRBV12-4
CDR3aa: CASSLAGRVEETQYF; CDR3nt: TGTGCCAGCAGCTTAGCGGGCAGGGTAGAAGAGACCCAGTACTTC; d_gene: .; j_gene: TRBJ2-5; abundance: many; v_gene: TRBV7-2
CDR3aa: CASRPDRASTDTQYF; CDR3nt: TGTGCCAGCAGACCGGACAGGGCTAGCACAGATACGCAGTATTTT; d_gene: TRBD1; j_gene: TRBJ2-3; abundance: .; v_gene: TRBV6-4
CDR3aa: CASSLGGMGNEKLFF; CDR3nt: TGTGCCAGCAGCTTAGGGGGTATGGGGAATGAAAAACTGTTTTTT; d_gene: .; j_gene: TRBJ1-4; abundance: .; v_gene: TRBV7-8
CDR3aa: CASKTLRRGNTEAFF; CDR3nt: TGTGCCAGCAAAACACTTCGCAGGGGGAACACTGAAGCTTTCTTT; d_gene: .; j_gene: TRBJ1-1; abundance: .; v_gene: TRBV6-2/TRBV6-3
CDR3aa: CSARGRRGWGNTEAFF; CDR3nt: TGCAGTGCTAGGGGACGCCGGGGATGGGGGAACACTGAAGCTTTCTTT; d_gene: .; j_gene: TRBJ1-1; abundance: few; v_gene: TRBV20-1
CDR3aa: CASSLAVVYEQFF; CDR3nt: TGTGCCAGCAGCTTAGCGGTGGTATATGAGCAGTTCTTC; d_gene: .; j_gene: TRBJ2-1; abundance: .; v_gene: TRBV11-2
CDR3aa: CASSQRQGSSSGANVLTF; CDR3nt: TGTGCCAGCAGTCAAAGACAGGGGTCATCCTCTGGGGCCAACGTCCTGACTTTC; d_gene: TRBD1; j_gene: TRBJ2-6; abundance: .; v_gene: TRBV6-6
CDR3aa: CASSQELAGGTDTQYF; CDR3nt: TGCGCCAGCAGCCAAGAGCTAGCGGGAGGCACAGATACGCAGTATTTT; d_gene: TRBD2; j_gene: TRBJ2-3; abundance: few; v_gene: TRBV4-1
CDR3aa: CASSLGVRGTEAFF; CDR3nt: TGTGCCAGCAGCTTAGGGGTCAGGGGCACTGAAGCTTTCTTT; d_gene: .; j_gene: TRBJ1-1; abundance: once; v_gene: TRBV11-2
CDR3aa: CASSLTSGMGTDTQYF; CDR3nt: TGTGCCAGCAGCTTAACTAGCGGGATGGGGACAGATACGCAGTATTTT; d_gene: TRBD2; j_gene: TRBJ2-3; abundance: many; v_gene: TRBV7-2
CDR3aa: CASSLLPGQGDSPLHF; CDR3nt: TGTGCCAGCAGCCTACTTCCGGGACAGGGGGATTCACCCCTCCACTTT; d_gene: TRBD1; j_gene: TRBJ1-6; abundance: .; v_gene: TRBV7-9
CDR3aa: CASSSRVLGGEQFF; CDR3nt: TGTGCCAGCAGCTCCCGAGTACTAGGAGGTGAGCAGTTCTTC; d_gene: .; j_gene: TRBJ2-1; abundance: .; v_gene: TRBV12-3/TRBV12-4
CDR3aa: CASSPTVSGNTIYF; CDR3nt: TGTGCCAGCAGCCCGACAGTCTCTGGAAACACCATATATTTT; d_gene: .; j_gene: TRBJ1-3; abundance: .; v_gene: TRBV12-3/TRBV12-4
CDR3aa: CSVGGFGGFETQYF; CDR3nt: TGCAGCGTGGGGGGCTTCGGAGGGTTTGAGACCCAGTACTTC; d_gene: .; j_gene: TRBJ2-5; abundance: .; v_gene: TRBV29-1
CDR3aa: CASSQDGGVSGGDTQYF; CDR3nt: TGTGCCAGCAGCCAAGATGGTGGTGTATCGGGAGGAGATACGCAGTATTTT; d_gene: TRBD2; j_gene: TRBJ2-3; abundance: .; v_gene: TRBV4-2
CDR3aa: CASGEQGLGETQYF; CDR3nt: TGTGCCAGTGGAGAACAGGGGCTGGGAGAGACCCAGTACTTC; d_gene: TRBD1; j_gene: TRBJ2-5; abundance: .; v_gene: TRBV19
CDR3aa: CASSTTVLSSYNEQFF; CDR3nt: TGTGCCAGCAGCACGACAGTCTTGAGCTCCTACAATGAGCAGTTCTTC; d_gene: .; j_gene: TRBJ2-1; abundance: .; v_gene: TRBV6-2/TRBV6-3